The clone carrying this T cell receptor beta chain was counted between two and nine times. Its antigen is still unknown. The sample originates from a study of blood T cells in healthy people across ages. General observations from the study: Long-lived donors exceeded aged donors in naive CD4+ cells and diversity. Across samples, TCR beta diversity tracked strongly with naive T cell percentage.

It was with a sample-barcoded 5' primer and a J-beta primer mix that a second PCR of roughly 7 to 12 cycles was run. TCRdb fed the 5' RACE reads into MiXCR, producing one record per CDR3 protein. The sample consists of hundreds of thousands of distinct CDR3 sequences, 45% to 50% of them appearing once. Caucasian, healthy and from Russia, the donors were aged between roughly 6 and 95. This TCR was recovered from a man between 25 and 39 years old in good health. Sequencing was carried out using blood.

CDR3 DNA: TGTGCCAGCGCTGCTCTAGGACAGGTATTTTACGAGCAGTACTTC. This gives the protein CASAALGQVFYEQYF. The chain is built from TRBV28 and TRBJ2-7; 7 bases match TRBD1. Germline V CDR1 and CDR2: MDHEN, SYDVKM. This CDR3 is 15 amino acids long. With V trimmed by 8 bases and J by 4 bases, 14 bases remained unmatched.